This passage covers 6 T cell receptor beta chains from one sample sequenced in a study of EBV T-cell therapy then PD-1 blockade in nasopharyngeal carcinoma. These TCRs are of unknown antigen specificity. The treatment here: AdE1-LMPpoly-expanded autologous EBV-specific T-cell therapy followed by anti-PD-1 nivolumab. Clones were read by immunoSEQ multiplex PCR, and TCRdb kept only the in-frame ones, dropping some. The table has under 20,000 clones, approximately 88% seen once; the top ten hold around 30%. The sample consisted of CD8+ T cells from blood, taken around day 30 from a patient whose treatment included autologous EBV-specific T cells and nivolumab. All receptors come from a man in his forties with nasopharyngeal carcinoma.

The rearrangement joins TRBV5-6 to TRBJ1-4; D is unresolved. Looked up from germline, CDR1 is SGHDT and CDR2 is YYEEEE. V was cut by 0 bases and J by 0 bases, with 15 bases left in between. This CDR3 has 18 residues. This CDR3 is CASSLVGQSSATNEKLFF. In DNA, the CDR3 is TGTGCCAGCAGCTTGGTTGGTCAATCAAGTGCAACTAATGAAAAACTGTTTTTT.

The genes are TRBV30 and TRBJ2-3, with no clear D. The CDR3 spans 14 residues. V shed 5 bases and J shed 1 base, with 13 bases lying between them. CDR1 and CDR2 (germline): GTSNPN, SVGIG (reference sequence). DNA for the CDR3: TGTGCCTGGGAGGTGACCGGCGGCACAGATACGCAGTATTTT. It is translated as CAWEVTGGTDTQYF.

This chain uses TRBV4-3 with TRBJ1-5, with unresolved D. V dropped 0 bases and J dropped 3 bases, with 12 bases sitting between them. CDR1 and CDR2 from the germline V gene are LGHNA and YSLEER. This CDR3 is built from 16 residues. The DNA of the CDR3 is TGCGCCAGCAGCCAAGAAGCCGCGATACTCAATCAGCCCCAGCATTTT. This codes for CASSQEAAILNQPQHF.

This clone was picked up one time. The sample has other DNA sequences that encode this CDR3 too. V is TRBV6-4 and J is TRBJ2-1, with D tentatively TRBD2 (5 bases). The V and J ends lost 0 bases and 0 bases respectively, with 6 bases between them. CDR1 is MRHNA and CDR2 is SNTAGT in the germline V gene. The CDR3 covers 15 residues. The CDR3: CASSDSAGSYNEQFF. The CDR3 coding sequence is TGTGCCAGCAGTGACTCTGCGGGCTCCTACAATGAGCAGTTCTTC.

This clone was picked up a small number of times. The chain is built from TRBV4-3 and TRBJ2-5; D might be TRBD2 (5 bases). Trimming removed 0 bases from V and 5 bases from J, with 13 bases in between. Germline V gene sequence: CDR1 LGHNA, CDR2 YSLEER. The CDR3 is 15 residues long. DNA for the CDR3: TGCGCCAGCAGCCAAGACGTAGGGTCGGGGGAGACCCAGTACTTC. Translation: CASSQDVGSGETQYF.

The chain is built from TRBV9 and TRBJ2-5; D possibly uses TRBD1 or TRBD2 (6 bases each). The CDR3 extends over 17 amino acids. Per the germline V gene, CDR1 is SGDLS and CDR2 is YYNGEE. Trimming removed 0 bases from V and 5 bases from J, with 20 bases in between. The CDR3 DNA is TGTGCCAGCAGCGTAGGTGTGGGGGGCCCAGGCATGGAGACCCAGTACTTC. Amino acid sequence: CASSVGVGGPGMETQYF.